The present T cell receptor (beta chain) was sequenced within a study of shared clonotypes between healthy human individuals. General study points: Blood was the sole source, and tissue repertoires probably differ.

Ten immunoSEQ deep assay plates were used to sequence unsorted PBMC DNA. In the authors' methods: Because ImmunoSEQ provided only junction sequences with no quality scores, the filtering differed. Clones were read by immunoSEQ multiplex PCR, and TCRdb kept only the in-frame ones, dropping some. V and J calls and clone size are those listed in that table; D and trimming were worked out from the DNA. The sample consists of approximately 460,000 clones, approximately 77% of them appearing once. V lost 3 bases and J 6 bases, leaving 14 bases between the germline ends. Germline lookup yields CDR1 MGHDK and CDR2 SYGVNS. The CDR3 is made up of 14 amino acids. About this clone: Its antigen is as yet unknown.

This TCR was recovered from a middle-aged woman in good health. Some clones in this sample may be carry-over from other donors' samples. Sequenced input: PBMCs. V usage is TRBV25-1 and J usage is TRBJ1-2; D is undetermined. This chain's CDR3 is CASSDWGDKNGYTF. CDR3 nucleotides: TGTGCCAGCAGTGACTGGGGAGACAAGAATGGCTACACCTTC.